This T cell receptor beta chain stems from a study of cytomegalovirus exposure and HLA in healthy donors. Trimming cost V 3 bases and J 5 bases, with 15 bases left between them. The length of the CDR3 is 15 residues. Germline CDR1 SGHRS, CDR2 YFSETQ. Clones were read by immunoSEQ multiplex PCR, and TCRdb kept only the in-frame ones, dropping some. Of about 120,000 clones listed, about nine tenths are singletons. The donors were members of the validation cohort comprising about 130 subjects, separate from the roughly 670-subject first cohort. Findings and limits, study-wide: In vitro work confirmed that a few CMV-associated chains recognize CMV antigens. Both high specificity and high sensitivity reportedly marked the classifier's diagnosis of cytomegalovirus status.

Concerning this clone itself: Its antigen is undetermined.

The specimen was PBMCs. This chain joins TRBV5-1 and TRBJ2-1; a possible D gene is TRBD2 (5 bases). The sequence was collected from a man aged 18 to 35 in good health and CMV-seronegative. The CDR3 coding sequence is TGCGCCAGCAGCTACGGACTGAGGGATCACAATGAGCAGTTCTTC. The encoded protein is CASSYGLRDHNEQFF.